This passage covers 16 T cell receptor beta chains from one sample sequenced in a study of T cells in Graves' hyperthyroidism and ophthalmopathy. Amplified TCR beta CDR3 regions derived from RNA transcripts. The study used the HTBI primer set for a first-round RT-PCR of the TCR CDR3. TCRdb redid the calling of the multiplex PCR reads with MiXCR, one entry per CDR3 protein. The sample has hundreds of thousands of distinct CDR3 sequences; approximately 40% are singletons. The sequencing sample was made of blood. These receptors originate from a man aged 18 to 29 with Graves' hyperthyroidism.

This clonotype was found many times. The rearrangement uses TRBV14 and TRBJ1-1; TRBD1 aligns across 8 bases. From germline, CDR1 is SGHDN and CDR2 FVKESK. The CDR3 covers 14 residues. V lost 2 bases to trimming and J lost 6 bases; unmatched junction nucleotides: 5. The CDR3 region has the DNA TGTGCCAGCAGCCAACCCGACAGGGGATCTGAAGCTTTCTTT. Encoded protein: CASSQPDRGSEAFF.

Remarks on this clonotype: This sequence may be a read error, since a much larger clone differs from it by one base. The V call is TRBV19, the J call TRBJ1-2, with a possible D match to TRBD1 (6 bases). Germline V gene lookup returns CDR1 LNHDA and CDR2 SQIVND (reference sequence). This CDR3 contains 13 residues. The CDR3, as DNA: TGTGCCACCATCGGACAGCGAAACTATGACTACACCTTC. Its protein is CATIGQRNYDYTF.

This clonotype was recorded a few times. The DNA of the CDR3 is TGTGCCAGCAGCTTATCAGGGCCTGGGGCCAACGTCCTGACTTTC. Its protein is CASSLSGPGANVLTF. V usage is TRBV7-9 and J usage is TRBJ2-6; a weak D match, TRBD1 (5 bases). CDR3 length: 15 amino acids. The germline gives CDR1 SEHNR, CDR2 FQNEAQ (reference sequence). Trimming shortened V by 2 bases and J by 2 bases, and 7 bases separated the two germline ends.

The chain's CDR3 is CSIGTVGTEAFF. For the CDR3, the DNA is TGCAGCATAGGGACCGTCGGGACTGAAGCTTTCTTT. The V call is TRBV29-1, the J call TRBJ1-1; D possibly corresponds to TRBD1 (5 bases). This CDR3 spans 12 amino acids. The V gene lost 8 bases and the J gene lost 5 bases, with 15 bases spanning the gap. Per the germline V gene, CDR1 is SQVTM and CDR2 is ANQGSEA.

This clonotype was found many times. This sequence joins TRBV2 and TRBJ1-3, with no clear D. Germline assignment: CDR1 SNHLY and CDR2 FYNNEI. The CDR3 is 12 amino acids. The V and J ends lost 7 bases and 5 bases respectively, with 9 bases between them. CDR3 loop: CASIEGRNTIYF. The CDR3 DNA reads TGTGCCAGCATCGAGGGAAGAAACACCATATATTTT.

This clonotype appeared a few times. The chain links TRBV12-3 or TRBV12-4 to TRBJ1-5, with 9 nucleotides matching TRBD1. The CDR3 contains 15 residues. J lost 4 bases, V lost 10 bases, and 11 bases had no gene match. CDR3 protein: CATQGGTGPNQPQHF. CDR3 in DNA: TGTGCCACCCAGGGGGGGACAGGGCCTAATCAGCCCCAGCATTTT.

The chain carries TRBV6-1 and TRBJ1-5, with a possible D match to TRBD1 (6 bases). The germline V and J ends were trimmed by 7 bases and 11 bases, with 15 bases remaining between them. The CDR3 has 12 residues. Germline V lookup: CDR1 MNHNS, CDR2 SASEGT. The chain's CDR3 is CASTIEGGAQHF. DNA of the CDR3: TGTGCCAGCACCATCGAGGGGGGGGCCCAGCATTTT.

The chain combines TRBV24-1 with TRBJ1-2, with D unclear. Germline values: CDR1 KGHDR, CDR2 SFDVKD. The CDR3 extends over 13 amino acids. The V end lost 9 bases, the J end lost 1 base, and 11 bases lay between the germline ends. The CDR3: CATSPRGNYGYTF. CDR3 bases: TGTGCCACCTCGCCCCGGGGTAACTATGGCTACACCTTC.

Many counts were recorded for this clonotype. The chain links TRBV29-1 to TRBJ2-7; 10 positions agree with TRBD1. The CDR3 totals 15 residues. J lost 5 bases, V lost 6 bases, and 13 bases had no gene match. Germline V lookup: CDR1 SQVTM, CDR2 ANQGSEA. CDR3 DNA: TGCAGCGTGACCGGGGGGGACAGGGGACCCAACGAGCAGTACTTC. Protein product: CSVTGGDRGPNEQYF.

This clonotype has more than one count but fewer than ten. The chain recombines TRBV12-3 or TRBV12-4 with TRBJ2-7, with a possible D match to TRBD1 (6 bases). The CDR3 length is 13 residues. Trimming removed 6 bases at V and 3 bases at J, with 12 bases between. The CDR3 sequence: CASSQGSLYEQYF. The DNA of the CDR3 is TGTGCCAGCAGCCAGGGGTCACTCTACGAGCAGTACTTC.

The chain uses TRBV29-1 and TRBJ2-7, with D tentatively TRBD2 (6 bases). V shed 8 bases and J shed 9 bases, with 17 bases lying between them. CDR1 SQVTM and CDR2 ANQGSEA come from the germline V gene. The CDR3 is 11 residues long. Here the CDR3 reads CSFGSPSVQYF. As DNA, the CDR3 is TGCAGCTTTGGCAGCCCTAGCGTGCAGTACTTC.

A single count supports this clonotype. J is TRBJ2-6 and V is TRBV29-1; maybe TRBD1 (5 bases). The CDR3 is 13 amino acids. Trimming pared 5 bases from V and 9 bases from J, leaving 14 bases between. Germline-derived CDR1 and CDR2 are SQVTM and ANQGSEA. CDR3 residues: CSVTESGNNVLTF. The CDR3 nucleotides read TGCAGCGTTACGGAGTCAGGGAACAACGTCCTGACTTTC.

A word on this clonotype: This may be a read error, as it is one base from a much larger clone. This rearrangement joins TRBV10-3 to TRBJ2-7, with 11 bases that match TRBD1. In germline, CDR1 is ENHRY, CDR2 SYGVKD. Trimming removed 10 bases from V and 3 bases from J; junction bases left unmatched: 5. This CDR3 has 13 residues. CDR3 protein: CATTGTGGYEQYF. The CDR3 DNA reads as TGTGCCACCACCGGGACAGGGGGCTACGAGCAGTACTTC.

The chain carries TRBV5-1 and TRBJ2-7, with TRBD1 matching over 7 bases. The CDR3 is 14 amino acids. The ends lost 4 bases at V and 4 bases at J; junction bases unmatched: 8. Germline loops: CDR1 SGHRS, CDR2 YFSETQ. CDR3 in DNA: TGCGCCAGCAGCCAGGACAGGTCCAATTACGAGCAGTACTTC. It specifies CASSQDRSNYEQYF.

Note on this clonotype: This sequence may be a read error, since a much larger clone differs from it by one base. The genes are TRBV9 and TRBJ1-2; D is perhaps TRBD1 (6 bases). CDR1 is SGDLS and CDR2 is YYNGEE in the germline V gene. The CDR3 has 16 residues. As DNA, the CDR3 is TGTGCCAGCCATAGGGTGCAGGGGAGGTCTGGCTATGGCCACACCTTC. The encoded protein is CASHRVQGRSGYGHTF.

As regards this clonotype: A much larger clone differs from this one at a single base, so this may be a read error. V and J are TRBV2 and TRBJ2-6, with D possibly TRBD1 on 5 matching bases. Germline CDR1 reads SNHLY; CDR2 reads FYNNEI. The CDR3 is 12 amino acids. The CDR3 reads CASQFGANVPTF. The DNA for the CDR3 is TGTGCCAGCCAATTTGGGGCCAACGTCCCGACTTTC.